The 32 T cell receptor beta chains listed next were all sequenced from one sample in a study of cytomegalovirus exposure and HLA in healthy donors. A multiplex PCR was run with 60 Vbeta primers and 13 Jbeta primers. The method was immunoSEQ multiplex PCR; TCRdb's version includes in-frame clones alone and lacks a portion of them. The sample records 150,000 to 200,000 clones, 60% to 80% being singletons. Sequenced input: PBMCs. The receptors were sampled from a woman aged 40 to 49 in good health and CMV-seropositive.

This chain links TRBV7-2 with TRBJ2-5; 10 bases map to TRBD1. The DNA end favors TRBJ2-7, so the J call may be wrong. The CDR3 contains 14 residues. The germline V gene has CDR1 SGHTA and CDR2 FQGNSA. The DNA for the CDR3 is TGTGCCAGCAGCCGGGACAGGGGATCCTACGAGCAGTACTTC. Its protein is CASSRDRGSYEQYF.

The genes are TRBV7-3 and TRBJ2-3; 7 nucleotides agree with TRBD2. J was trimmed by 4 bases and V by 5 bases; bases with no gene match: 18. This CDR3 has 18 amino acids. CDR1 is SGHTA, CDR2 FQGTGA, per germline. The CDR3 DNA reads TGTGCCAGCAGCCGGGAGGCTAGCGGCCCTCAGACCTCAGATACGCAGTATTTT. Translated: CASSREASGPQTSDTQYF.

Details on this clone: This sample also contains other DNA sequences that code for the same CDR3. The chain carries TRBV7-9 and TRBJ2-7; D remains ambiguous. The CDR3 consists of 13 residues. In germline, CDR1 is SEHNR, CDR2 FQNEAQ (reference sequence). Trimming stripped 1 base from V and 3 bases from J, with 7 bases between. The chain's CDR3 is CASSLVTGYEQYF. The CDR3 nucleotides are TGTGCCAGCAGCTTAGTGACTGGCTACGAGCAGTACTTC.

The CDR3 region has the DNA TGTGCCAGCAGCCCTCTGACTAGCACCAGCGAGCAGTACTTC. This gives the protein CASSPLTSTSEQYF. V and J are TRBV5-6 and TRBJ2-7; 7 bases are a match to TRBD2. This CDR3 region has 14 residues. V gave up 4 bases and J gave up 6 bases; unmatched junction bases: 10. The germline V gene has CDR1 SGHDT and CDR2 YYEEEE.

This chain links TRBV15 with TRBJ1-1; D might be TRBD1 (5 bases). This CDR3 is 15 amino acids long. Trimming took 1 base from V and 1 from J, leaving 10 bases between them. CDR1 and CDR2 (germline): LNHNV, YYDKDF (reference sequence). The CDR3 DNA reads TGTGCCACCAGCAGAGGGGGGGTCGGGAACACTGAAGCTTTCTTT. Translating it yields CATSRGGVGNTEAFF.

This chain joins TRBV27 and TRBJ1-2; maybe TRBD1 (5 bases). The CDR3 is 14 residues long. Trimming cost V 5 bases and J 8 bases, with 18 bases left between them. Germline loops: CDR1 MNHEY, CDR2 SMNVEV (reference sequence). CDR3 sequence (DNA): TGTGCCAGCAGTCCTATACAGGACGGCTCAGGCTACACCTTC. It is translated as CASSPIQDGSGYTF.

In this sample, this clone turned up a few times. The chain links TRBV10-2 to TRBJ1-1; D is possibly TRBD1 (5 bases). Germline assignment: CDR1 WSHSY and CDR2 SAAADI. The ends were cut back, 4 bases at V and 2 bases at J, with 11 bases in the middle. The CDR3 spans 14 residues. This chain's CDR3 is CASSVPDSNTEAFF. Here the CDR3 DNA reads TGCGCCAGCAGTGTCCCAGACAGCAACACTGAAGCTTTCTTT.

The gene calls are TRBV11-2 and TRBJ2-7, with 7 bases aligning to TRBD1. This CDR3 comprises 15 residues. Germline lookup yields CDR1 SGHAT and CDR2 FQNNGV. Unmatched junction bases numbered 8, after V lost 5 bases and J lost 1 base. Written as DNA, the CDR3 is TGTGCCAGCAGCGATCATACAGGGGAATCCTACGAGCAGTACTTC. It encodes CASSDHTGESYEQYF. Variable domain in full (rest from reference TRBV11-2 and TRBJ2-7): EAGVAQSPRYKIIEKRQSVAFWCNPISGHATLYWYQQILGQGPKLLIQFQNNGVVDDSQLPKDRFSAERLKGVDSTLKIQPAKLEDSAVYLCASSDHTGESYEQYFGPGTRLTVT.

The DNA of the CDR3 is TGTGCCAGTAGTGCGCGACACCTCTACGAGCAGTACTTC. Amino acid sequence: CASSARHLYEQYF. The chain is built from TRBV19 and TRBJ2-7; D gene ambiguous. Germline V CDR1 and CDR2: LNHDA, SQIVND (reference sequence). CDR3 length: 13 amino acids. V was shortened by 5 bases and J by 3 bases, with 11 bases between the two germline ends.

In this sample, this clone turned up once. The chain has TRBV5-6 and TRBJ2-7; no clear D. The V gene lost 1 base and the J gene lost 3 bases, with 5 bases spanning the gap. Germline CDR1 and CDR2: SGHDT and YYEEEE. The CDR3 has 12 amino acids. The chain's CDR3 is CASSLSLYEQYF. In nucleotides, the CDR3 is TGTGCCAGCAGCTTGTCCCTCTACGAGCAGTACTTC. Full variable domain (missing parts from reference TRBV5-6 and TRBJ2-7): DAGVTQSPTHLIKTRGQQVTLRCSPKSGHDTVSWYQQALGQGPQFIFQYYEEEERQRGNFPDRFSGHQFPNYSSELNVNALLLGDSALYLCASSLSLYEQYFGPGTRLTVT.

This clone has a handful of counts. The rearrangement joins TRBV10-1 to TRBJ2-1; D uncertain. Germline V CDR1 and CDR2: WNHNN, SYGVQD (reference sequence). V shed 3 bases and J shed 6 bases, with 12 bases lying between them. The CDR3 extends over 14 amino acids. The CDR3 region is CASSDPGWSNEQFF. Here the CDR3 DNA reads TGCGCCAGCAGTGACCCCGGGTGGAGCAATGAGCAGTTCTTC.

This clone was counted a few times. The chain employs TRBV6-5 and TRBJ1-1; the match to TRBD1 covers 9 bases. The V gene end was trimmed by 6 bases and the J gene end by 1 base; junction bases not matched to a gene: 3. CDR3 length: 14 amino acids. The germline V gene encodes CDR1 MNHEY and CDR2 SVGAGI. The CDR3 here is CASRAGQGNTEAFF. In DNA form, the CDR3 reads TGTGCCAGCAGAGCGGGACAGGGGAACACTGAAGCTTTCTTT.

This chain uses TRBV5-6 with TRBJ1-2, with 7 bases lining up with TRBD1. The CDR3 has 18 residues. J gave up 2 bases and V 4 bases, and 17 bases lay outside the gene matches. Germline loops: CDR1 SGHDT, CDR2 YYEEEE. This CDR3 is CASSLFRTYRGPNYGYTF. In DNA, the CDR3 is TGTGCCAGCAGCCTTTTTCGAACTTACAGGGGTCCGAACTATGGCTACACCTTC.

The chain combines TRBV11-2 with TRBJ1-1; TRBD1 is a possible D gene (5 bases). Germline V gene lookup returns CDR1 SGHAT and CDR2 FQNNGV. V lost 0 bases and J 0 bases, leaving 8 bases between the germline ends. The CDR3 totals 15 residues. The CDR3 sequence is CASSLERGLNTEAFF. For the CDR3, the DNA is TGTGCCAGCAGCTTAGAGCGGGGACTGAACACTGAAGCTTTCTTT.

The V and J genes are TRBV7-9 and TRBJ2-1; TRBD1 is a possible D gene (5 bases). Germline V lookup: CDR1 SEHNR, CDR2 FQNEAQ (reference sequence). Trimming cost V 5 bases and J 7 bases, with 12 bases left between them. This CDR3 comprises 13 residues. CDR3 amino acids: CASSHQGANEQFF. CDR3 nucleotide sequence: TGTGCCAGCAGCCACCAAGGGGCAAATGAGCAGTTCTTC.

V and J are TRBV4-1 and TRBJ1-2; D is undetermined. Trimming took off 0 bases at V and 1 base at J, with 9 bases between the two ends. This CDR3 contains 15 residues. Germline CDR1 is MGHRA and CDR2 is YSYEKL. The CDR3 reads CASSQDRGFNYGYTF. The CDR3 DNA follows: TGCGCCAGCAGCCAAGATAGAGGATTTAACTATGGCTACACCTTC.

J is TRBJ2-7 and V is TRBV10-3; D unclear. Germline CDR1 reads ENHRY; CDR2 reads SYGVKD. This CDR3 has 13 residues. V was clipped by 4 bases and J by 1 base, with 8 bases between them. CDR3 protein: CAISVSGSYEQYF. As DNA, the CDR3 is TGTGCCATCAGTGTTAGTGGTTCCTACGAGCAGTACTTC.

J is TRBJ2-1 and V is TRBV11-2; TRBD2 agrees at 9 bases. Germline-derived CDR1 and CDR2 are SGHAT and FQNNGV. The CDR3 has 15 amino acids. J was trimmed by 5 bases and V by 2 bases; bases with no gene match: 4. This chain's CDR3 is CASSLSIAGDNEQFF. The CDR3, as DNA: TGTGCCAGCAGCTTAAGTATAGCGGGAGACAATGAGCAGTTCTTC.

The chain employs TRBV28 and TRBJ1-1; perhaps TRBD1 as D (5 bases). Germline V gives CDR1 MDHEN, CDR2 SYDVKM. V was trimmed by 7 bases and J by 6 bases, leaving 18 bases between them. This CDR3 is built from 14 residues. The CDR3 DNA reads TGTGCCAGCATTCTGGATTTCAGGGCACCTGAAGCTTTCTTT. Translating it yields CASILDFRAPEAFF. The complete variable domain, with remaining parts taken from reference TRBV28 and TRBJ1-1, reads DVKVTQSSRYLVKRTGEKVFLECVQDMDHENMFWYRQDPGLGLRLIYFSYDVKMKEKGDIPEGYSVSREKKERFSLILESASTNQTSMYLCASILDFRAPEAFFGQGTRLTVV.

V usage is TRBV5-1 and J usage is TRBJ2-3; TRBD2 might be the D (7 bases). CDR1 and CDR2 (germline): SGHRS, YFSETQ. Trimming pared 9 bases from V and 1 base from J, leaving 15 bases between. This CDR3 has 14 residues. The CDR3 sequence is CATKGGERTDTQYF. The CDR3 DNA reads TGCGCCACCAAAGGGGGGGAGCGCACAGATACGCAGTATTTT.

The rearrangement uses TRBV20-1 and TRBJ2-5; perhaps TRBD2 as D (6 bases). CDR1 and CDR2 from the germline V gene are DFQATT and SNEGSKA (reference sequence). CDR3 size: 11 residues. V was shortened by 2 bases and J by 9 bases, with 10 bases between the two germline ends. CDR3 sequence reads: CSARRTGAQYF. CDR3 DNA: TGCAGTGCTAGAAGGACGGGGGCCCAGTACTTC.

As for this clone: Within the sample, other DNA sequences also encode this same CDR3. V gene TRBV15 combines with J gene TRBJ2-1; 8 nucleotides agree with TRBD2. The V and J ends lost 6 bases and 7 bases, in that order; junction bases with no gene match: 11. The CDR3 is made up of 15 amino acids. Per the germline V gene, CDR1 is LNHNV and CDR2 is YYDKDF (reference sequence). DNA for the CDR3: TGTGCCACCAGTAGGGGTGGACTAGCTAGGAATGAGCAGTTCTTC. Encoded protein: CATSRGGLARNEQFF.

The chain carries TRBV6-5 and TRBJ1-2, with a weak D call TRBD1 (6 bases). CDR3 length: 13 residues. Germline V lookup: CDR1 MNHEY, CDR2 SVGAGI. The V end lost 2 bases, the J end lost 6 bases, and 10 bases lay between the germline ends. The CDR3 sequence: CASSYPQGNGYTF. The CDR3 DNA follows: TGTGCCAGCAGTTACCCACAGGGCAATGGCTACACCTTC.

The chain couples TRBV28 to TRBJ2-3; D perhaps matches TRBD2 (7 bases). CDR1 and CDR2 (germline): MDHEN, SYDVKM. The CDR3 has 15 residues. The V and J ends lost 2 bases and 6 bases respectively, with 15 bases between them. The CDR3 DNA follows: TGTGCCAGCAGTTTAGGGGGAGAGGGGGGGGATACGCAGTATTTT. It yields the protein CASSLGGEGGDTQYF.

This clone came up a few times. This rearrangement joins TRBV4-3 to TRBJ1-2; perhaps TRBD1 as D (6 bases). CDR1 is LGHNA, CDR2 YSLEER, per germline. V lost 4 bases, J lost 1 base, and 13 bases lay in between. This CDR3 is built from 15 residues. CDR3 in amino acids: CASSPDRFYNYGYTF. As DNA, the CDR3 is TGCGCCAGCAGCCCGGACAGATTTTATAACTATGGCTACACCTTC.

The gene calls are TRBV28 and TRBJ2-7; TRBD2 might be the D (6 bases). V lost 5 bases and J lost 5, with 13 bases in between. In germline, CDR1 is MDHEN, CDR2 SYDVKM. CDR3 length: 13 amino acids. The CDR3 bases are TGTGCCAGCAGTCCCGCGGGATCCGACGAGCAGTACTTC. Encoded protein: CASSPAGSDEQYF.

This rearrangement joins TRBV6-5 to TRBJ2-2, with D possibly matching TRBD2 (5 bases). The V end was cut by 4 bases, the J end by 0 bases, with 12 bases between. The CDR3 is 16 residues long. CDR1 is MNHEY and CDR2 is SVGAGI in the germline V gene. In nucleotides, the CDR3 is TGTGCCAGCAGTTCCCGGGATAGCCCGAACACCGGGGAGCTGTTTTTT. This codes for CASSSRDSPNTGELFF.

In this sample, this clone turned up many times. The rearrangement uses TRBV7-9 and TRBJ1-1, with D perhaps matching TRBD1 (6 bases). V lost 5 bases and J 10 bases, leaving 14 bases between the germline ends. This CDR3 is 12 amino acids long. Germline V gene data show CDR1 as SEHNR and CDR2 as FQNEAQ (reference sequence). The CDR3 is CASSKHREVAFF. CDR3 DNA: TGTGCCAGCAGCAAACACAGGGAAGTAGCTTTCTTT.

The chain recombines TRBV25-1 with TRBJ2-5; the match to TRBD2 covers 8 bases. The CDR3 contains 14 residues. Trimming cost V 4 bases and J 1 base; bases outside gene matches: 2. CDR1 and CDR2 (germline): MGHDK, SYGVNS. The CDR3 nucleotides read TGTGCCAGCAGTGCGGCGGGAGGCCAAGAGACCCAGTACTTC. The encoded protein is CASSAAGGQETQYF. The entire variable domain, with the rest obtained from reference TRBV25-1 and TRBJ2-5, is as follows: EADIYQTPRYLVIGTGKKITLECSQTMGHDKMYWYQQDPGMELHLIHYSYGVNSTEKGDLSSESTVSRIRTEHFPLTLESARPSHTSQYLCASSAAGGQETQYFGPGTRLLVL.

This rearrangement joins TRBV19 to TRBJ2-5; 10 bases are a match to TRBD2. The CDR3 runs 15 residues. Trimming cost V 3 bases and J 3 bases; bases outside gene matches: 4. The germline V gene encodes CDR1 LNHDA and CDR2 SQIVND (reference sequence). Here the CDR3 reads CASSIGLAGEETQYF. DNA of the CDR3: TGTGCCAGTAGTATCGGGCTAGCGGGGGAAGAGACCCAGTACTTC.

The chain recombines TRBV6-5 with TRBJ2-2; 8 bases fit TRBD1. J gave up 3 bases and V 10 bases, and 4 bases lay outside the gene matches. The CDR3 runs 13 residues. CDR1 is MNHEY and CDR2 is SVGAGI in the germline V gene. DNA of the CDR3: TGTGCCACGTACAGGGGGGACACCGGGGAGCTGTTTTTT. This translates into CATYRGDTGELFF.

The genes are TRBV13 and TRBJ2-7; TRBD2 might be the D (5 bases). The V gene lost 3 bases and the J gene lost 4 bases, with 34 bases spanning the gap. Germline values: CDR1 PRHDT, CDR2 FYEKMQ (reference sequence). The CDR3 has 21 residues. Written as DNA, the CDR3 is TGTGCCAGCAGCTTGAGGGAGAACGTTGCGAGCGCCCCGAGAGTAGTGTACGAGCAGTACTTC. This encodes CASSLRENVASAPRVVYEQYF.